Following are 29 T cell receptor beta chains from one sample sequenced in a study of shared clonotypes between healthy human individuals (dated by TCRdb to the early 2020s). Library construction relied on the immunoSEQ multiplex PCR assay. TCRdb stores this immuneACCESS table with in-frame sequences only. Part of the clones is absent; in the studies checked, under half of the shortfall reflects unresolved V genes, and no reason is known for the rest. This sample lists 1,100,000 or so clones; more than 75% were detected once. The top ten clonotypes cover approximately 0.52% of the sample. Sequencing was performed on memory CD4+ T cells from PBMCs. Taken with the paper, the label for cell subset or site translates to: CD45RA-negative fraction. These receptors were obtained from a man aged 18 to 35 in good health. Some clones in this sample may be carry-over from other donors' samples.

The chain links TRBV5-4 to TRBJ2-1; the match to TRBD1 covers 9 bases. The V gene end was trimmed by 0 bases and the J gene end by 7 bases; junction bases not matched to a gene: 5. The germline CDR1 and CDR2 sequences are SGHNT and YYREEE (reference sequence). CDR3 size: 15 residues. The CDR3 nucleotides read TGTGCCAGCAGCTTGGCCGGGACAGGGATAAATGAGCAGTTCTTC. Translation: CASSLAGTGINEQFF. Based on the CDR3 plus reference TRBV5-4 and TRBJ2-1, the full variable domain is ETGVTQSPTHLIKTRGQQVTLRCSSQSGHNTVSWYQQALGQGPQFIFQYYREEENGRGNFPPRFSGLQFPNYSSELNVNALELDDSALYLCASSLAGTGINEQFFGPGTRLTVL.

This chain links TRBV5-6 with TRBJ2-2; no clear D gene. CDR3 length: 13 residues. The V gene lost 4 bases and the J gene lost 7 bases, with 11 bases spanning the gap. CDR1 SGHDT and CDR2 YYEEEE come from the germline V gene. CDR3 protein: CASSKINLGELFF. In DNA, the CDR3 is TGTGCCAGCAGCAAGATCAACCTCGGGGAGCTGTTTTTT.

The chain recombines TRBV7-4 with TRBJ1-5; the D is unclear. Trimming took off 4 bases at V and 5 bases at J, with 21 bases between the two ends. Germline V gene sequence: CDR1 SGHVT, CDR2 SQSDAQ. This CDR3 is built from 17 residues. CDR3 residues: CASSCRSHAILDQPQHF. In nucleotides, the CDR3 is TGTGCCAGCAGCTGCCGGTCTCACGCCATCTTAGATCAGCCCCAGCATTTT.

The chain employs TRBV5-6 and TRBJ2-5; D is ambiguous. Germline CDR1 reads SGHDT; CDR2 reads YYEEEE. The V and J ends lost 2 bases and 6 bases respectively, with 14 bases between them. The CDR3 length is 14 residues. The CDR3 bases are TGTGCCAGCAGCTTTTATAGCCCCGCGCAGACCCAGTACTTC. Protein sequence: CASSFYSPAQTQYF.

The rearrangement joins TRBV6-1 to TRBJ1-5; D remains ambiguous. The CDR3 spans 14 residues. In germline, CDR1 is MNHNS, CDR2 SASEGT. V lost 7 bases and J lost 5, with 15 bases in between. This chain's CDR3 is CASTRAPQDQPQHF. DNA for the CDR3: TGTGCCAGCACGAGGGCCCCACAAGATCAGCCCCAGCATTTT.

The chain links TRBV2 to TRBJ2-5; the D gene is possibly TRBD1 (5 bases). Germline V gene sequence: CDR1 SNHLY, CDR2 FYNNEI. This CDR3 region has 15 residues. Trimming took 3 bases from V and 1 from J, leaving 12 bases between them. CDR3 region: CASSEQGYSQETQYF. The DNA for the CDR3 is TGTGCCAGCAGTGAGCAGGGTTACTCCCAAGAGACCCAGTACTTC.

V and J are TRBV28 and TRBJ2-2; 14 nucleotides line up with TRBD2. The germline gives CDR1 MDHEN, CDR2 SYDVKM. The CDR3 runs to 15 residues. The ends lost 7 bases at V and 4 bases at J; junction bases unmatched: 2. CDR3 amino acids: CASTTSGGGTGELFF. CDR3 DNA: TGTGCCAGCACGACTAGCGGGGGGGGCACCGGGGAGCTGTTTTTT. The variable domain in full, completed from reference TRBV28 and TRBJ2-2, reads DVKVTQSSRYLVKRTGEKVFLECVQDMDHENMFWYRQDPGLGLRLIYFSYDVKMKEKGDIPEGYSVSREKKERFSLILESASTNQTSMYLCASTTSGGGTGELFFGEGSRLTVL.

Here the CDR3 reads CSGTQGLGGYTF. The DNA of the CDR3 is TGCAGCGGAACACAGGGGTTGGGTGGCTACACCTTC. The chain uses TRBV29-1 and TRBJ1-2, with 7 bases lining up with TRBD1. The CDR3 is 12 amino acids. The V gene's germline CDR1 is SQVTM and CDR2 ANQGSEA. Unmatched junction bases numbered 9, after V lost 7 bases and J lost 7 bases. Full variable domain (missing parts from reference TRBV29-1 and TRBJ1-2): SAVISQKPSRDICQRGTSLTIQCQVDSQVTMMFWYRQQPGQSLTLIATANQGSEATYESGFVIDKFPISRPNLTFSTLTVSNMSPEDSSIYLCSGTQGLGGYTFGSGTRLTVV.

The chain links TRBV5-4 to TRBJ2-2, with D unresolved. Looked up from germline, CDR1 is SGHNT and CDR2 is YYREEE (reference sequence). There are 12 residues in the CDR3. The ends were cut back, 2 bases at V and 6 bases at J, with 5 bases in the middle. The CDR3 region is CASSFFPGELFF. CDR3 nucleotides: TGTGCCAGCAGCTTTTTCCCCGGGGAGCTGTTTTTT. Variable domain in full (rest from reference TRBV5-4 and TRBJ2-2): ETGVTQSPTHLIKTRGQQVTLRCSSQSGHNTVSWYQQALGQGPQFIFQYYREEENGRGNFPPRFSGLQFPNYSSELNVNALELDDSALYLCASSFFPGELFFGEGSRLTVL.

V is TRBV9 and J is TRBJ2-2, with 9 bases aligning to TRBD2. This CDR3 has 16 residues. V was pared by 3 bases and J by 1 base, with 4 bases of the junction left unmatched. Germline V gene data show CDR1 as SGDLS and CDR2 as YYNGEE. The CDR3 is CASSARLAENTGELFF. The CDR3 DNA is TGTGCCAGCAGCGCCAGACTAGCGGAGAACACCGGGGAGCTGTTTTTT. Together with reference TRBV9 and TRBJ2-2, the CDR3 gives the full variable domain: DSGVTQTPKHLITATGQRVTLRCSPRSGDLSVYWYQQSLDQGLQFLIQYYNGEERAKGNILERFSAQQFPDLHSELNLSSLELGDSALYFCASSARLAENTGELFFGEGSRLTVL.

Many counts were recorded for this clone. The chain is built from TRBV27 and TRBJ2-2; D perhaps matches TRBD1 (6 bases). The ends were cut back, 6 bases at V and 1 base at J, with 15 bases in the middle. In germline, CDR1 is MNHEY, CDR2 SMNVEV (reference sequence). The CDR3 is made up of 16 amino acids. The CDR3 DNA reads TGTGCCAGCAGAGGTCTGGGACACCTGAACACCGGGGAGCTGTTTTTT. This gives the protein CASRGLGHLNTGELFF.

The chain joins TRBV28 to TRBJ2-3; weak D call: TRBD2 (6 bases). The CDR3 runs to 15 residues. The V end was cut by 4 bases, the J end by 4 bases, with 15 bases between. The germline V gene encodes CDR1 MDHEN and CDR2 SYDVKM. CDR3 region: CASSSPGVYPDTQYF. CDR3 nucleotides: TGTGCCAGCAGTTCCCCGGGAGTATATCCAGATACGCAGTATTTT.

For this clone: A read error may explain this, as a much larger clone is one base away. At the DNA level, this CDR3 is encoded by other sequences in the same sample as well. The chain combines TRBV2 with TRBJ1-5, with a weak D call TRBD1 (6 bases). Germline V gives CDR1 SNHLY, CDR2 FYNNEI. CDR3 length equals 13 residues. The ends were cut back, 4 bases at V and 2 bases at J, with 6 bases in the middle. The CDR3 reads CASSGTGNQPQHF. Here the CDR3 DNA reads TGTGCCAGCAGTGGGACAGGCAATCAGCCCCAGCATTTT.

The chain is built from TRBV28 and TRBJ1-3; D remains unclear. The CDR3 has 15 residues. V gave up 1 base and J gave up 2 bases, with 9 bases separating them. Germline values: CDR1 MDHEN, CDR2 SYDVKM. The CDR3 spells CASSLFPGPGNTIYF. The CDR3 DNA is TGTGCCAGCAGTTTATTCCCTGGGCCTGGAAACACCATATATTTT.

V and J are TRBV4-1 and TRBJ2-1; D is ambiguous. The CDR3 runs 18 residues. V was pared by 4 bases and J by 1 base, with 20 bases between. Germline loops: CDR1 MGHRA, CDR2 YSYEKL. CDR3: CASSPAPLGSRSYNEQFF. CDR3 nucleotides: TGCGCCAGCAGCCCCGCCCCTCTGGGTTCCCGATCCTACAATGAGCAGTTCTTC.

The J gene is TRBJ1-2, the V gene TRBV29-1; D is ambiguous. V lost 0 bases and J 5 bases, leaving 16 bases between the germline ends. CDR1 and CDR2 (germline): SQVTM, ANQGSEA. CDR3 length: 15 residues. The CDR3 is CSVEDVAEKGYGYTF. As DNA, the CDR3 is TGCAGCGTTGAAGATGTGGCAGAAAAAGGGTATGGCTACACCTTC.

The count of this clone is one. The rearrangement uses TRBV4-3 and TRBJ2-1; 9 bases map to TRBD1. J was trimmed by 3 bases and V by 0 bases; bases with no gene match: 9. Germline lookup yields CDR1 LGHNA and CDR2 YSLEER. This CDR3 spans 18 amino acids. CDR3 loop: CASSQDLLTGGIYNEQFF. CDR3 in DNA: TGCGCCAGCAGCCAAGACCTATTAACAGGGGGCATCTACAATGAGCAGTTCTTC.

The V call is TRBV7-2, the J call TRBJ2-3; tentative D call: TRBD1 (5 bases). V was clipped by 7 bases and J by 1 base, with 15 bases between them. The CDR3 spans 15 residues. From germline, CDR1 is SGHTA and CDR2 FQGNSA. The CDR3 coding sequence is TGTGCCAGCACCCCACAAAAAGGGGGCACAGATACGCAGTATTTT. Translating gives CASTPQKGGTDTQYF.

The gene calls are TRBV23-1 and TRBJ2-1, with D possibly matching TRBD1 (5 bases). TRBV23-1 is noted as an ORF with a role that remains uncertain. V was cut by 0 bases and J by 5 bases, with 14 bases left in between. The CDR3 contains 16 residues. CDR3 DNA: TGCGCCAGCAGTCAATCGCGGCAGGGTCGCAACAATGAGCAGTTCTTC. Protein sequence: CASSQSRQGRNNEQFF.

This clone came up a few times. This chain's CDR3 is CASSESPTNTETQYF. The CDR3 nucleotides read TGTGCCAGCAGCGAGAGCCCCACCAATACGGAGACCCAGTACTTC. The chain links TRBV9 to TRBJ2-5; D is unresolved. V was trimmed by 3 bases and J by 5 bases, leaving 17 bases between them. Germline values: CDR1 SGDLS, CDR2 YYNGEE. This CDR3 is built from 15 residues.

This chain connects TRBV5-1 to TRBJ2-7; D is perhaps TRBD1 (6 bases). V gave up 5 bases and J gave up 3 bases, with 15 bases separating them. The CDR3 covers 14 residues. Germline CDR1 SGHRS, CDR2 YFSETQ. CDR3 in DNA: TGCGCCAGCAGTGTGATCCAGGGGAACTACGAGCAGTACTTC. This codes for CASSVIQGNYEQYF.

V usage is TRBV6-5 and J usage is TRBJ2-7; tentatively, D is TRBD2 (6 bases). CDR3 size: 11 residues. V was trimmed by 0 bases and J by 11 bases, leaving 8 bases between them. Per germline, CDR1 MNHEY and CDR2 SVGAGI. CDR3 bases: TGTGCCAGCAGTTACTCCGAGCGGGAGTACTTC. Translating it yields CASSYSEREYF.

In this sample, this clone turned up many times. The CDR3 sequence is CASSRLTEGLAGGNEQFF. The CDR3 DNA sequence: TGTGCCAGTAGTAGACTGACAGAGGGACTAGCGGGAGGCAATGAGCAGTTCTTC. The J gene is TRBJ2-1, the V gene TRBV19; TRBD2 matches at 15 bases. There are 18 residues in the CDR3. The junction had 10 bases not matched to a gene; V was cut back by 4 bases and J by 6 bases. CDR1 is LNHDA, CDR2 SQIVND, per germline (reference sequence).

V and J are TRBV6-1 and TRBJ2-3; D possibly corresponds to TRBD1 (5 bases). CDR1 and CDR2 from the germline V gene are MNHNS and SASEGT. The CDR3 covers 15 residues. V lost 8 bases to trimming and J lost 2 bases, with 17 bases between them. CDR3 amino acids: CASGFTRAHTDTQYF. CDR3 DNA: TGTGCCAGCGGCTTTACCAGGGCCCACACAGATACGCAGTATTTT.

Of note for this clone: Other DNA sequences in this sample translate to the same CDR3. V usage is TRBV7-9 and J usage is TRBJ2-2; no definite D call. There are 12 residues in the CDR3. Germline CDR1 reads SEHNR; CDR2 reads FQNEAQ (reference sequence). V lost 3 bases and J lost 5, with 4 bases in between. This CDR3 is CASSFGTGELFF. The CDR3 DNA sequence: TGTGCCAGCAGCTTCGGAACCGGGGAGCTGTTTTTT.

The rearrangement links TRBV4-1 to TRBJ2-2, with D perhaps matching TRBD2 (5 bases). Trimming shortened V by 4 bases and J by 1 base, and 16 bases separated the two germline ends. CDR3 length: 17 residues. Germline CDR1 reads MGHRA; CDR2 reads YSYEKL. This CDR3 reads CASSLPPGSVNTGELFF. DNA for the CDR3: TGCGCCAGCAGCCTACCCCCAGGTAGCGTGAACACCGGGGAGCTGTTTTTT.

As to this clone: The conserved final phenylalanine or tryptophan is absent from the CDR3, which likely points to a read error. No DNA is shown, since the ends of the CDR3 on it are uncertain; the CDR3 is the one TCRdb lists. The CDR3 spells CASSQERDRGK. The V gene is TRBV4-2, the J gene TRBJ2-6; the D call of TRBD1 is as the table states it, not checked on the DNA. Germline values: CDR1 LGHNA, CDR2 YNFKEQ. Inclusive of both ends, the CDR3 amounts to 11 amino acids.

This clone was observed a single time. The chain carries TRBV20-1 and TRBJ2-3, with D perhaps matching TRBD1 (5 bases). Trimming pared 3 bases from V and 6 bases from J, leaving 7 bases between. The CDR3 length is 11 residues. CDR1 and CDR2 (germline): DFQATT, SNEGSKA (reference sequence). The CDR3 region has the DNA TGCAGTGCTAGGAAGGGGGATACGCAGTATTTT. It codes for CSARKGDTQYF.

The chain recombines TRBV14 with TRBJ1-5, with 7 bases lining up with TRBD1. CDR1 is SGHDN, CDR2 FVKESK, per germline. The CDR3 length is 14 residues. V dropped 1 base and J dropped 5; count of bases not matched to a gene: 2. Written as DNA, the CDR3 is TGTGCCAGCAGCCAAGGACAGGGAGATCAGCCCCAGCATTTT. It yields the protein CASSQGQGDQPQHF. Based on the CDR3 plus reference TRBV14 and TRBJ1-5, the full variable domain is EAGVTQFPSHSVIEKGQTVTLRCDPISGHDNLYWYRRVMGKEIKFLLHFVKESKQDESGMPNNRFLAERTGGTYSTLKVQPAELEDSGVYFCASSQGQGDQPQHFGDGTRLSIL.